The sequence of this TCR beta chain was determined in a study of T cells after posttransplantation cyclophosphamide. General study findings and limits: Donor CD8+ memory clones often dominated recipient blood repertoires at later times. Tissue-infiltrating T cells from skin or gut overlapped little with blood T cells.

Germline lookup yields CDR1 MNHNS and CDR2 SASEGT. V shed 3 bases and J shed 5 bases, with 14 bases lying between them. The CDR3 runs to 14 residues. The assay was immunoSEQ multiplex PCR, and TCRdb's table has in-frame clones only and misses some. The repertoire holds 3,900 or so clones, with around 68% as singletons. This clone appeared a few times. Antigen specificity is unknown. The chain has TRBV6-1 and TRBJ2-7; a weak D match, TRBD2 (6 bases). The receptor comes from a man aged 30 to 45 in good health and a related stem cell transplant donor. The specimen sequenced was memory CD8+ T cells sorted from blood. CDR3 bases: TGTGCCAGCAGTGACCGACTAGAAAGGAACGAGCAGTACTTC. Residues: CASSDRLERNEQYF.